This TCR beta chain came from a study of identical twins. Overall study findings and caveats: Abundant beta clonotypes from cord blood had fewer insertions, unlike memory repertoires, which showed none.

The V end lost 3 bases, the J end lost 2 bases, and 4 bases lay between the germline ends. Germline CDR1 is DFQATT and CDR2 is SNEGSKA (reference sequence). The CDR3 runs to 11 residues. Comment on this clonotype: Its target is unknown.

Through template switching, a universal primer site was introduced, and the cDNA contained unique molecular identifiers. TCRdb re-analysed the 5' RACE reads in MiXCR, keeping a single row per CDR3 protein. The table includes around 690,000 distinct CDR3 sequences, 21% detected once. The same sample was also studied in work on T cells expressing NK-cell markers. Per that paper: A handful of donors likewise had their CD3+CD56-NKG2C+ fraction led by these clonotypes. Uncertainty persisted over the HCMV specificity of expanded NKG2C+ T cell clones.

This clonotype was obtained from a woman aged 18-29 years in good health. The rearrangement joins TRBV20-1 to TRBJ2-5; D gene unclear. The sample taken for sequencing was PBMCs. The CDR3 DNA reads as TGCAGTGCTAGCGGTCAAGAGACCCAGTACTTC. Translating gives CSASGQETQYF.